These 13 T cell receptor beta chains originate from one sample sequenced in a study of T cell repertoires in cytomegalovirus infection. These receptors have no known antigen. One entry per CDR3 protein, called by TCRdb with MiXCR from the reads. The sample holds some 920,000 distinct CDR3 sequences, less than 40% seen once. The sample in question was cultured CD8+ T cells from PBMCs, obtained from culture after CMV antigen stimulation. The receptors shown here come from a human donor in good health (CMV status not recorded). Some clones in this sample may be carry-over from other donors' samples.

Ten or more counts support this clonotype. In DNA, the CDR3 is TGTGCCAGCTGCCCGATAGATGGCTCTGGGGCCAACGTCCTGACTTTC. Its protein product is CASCPIDGSGANVLTF. This chain connects TRBV7-9 to TRBJ2-6; D gene ambiguous. Germline V CDR1 and CDR2: SEHNR, FQNEAQ (reference sequence). V was cut by 8 bases and J by 0 bases, with 14 bases left in between. The CDR3 is 16 amino acids.

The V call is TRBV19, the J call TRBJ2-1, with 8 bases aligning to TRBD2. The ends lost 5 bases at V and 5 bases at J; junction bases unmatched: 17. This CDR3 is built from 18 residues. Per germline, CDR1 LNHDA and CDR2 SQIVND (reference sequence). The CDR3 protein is CASSLLGGGIRNHNEQFF. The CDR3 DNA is TGTGCCAGTAGTCTCCTCGGCGGGGGGATCCGAAACCACAATGAGCAGTTCTTC. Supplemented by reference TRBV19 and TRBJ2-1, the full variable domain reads DGGITQSPKYLFRKEGQNVTLSCEQNLNHDAMYWYRQDPGQGLRLIYYSQIVNDFQKGDIAEGYSVSREKKESFPLTVTSAQKNPTAFYLCASSLLGGGIRNHNEQFFGPGTRLTVL.

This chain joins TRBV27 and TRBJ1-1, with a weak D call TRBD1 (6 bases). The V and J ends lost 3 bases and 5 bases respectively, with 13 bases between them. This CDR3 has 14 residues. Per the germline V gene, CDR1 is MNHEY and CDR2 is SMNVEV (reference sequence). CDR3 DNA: TGTGCCAGCAGTTTTACAGGGAAAGAGACTGAAGCTTTCTTT. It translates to CASSFTGKETEAFF.

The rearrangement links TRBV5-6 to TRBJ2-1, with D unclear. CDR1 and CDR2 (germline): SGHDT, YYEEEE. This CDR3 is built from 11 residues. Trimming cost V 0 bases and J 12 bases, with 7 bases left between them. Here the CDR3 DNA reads TGTGCCAGCAGCTTGGGGGTGTTGCAGTTCTTC. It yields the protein CASSLGVLQFF. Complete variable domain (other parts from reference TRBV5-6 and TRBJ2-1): DAGVTQSPTHLIKTRGQQVTLRCSPKSGHDTVSWYQQALGQGPQFIFQYYEEEERQRGNFPDRFSGHQFPNYSSELNVNALLLGDSALYLCASSLGVLQFFGPGTRLTVL.

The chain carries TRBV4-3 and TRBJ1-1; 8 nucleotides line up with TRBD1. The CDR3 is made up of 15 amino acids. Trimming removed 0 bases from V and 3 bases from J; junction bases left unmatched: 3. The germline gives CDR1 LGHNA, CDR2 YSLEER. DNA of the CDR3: TGCGCCAGCAGCCAAGATTCAGGGGGCGACACTGAAGCTTTCTTT. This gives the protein CASSQDSGGDTEAFF.

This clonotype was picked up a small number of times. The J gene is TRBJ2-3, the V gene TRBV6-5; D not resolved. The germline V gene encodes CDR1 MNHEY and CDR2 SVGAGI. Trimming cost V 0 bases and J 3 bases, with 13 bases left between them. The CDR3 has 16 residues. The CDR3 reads CASSYSLARKTDTQYF. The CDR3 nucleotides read TGTGCCAGCAGTTACTCGTTGGCCCGAAAGACAGATACGCAGTATTTT.

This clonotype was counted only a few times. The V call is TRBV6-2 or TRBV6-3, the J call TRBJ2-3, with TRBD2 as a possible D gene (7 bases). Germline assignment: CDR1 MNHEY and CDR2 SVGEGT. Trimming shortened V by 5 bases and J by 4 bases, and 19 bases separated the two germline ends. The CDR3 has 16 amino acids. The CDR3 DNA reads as TGTGCCAGCAGTACCTTTTGGGGGGGGGCCTCAGATACGCAGTATTTT. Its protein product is CASSTFWGGASDTQYF.

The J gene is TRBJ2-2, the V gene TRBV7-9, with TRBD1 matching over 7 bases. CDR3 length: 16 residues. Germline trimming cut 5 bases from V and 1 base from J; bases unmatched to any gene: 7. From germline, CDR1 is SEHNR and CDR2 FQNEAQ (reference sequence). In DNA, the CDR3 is TGTGCCAGCAGCGAGAGGGGGCCAGAGAACACCGGGGAGCTGTTTTTT. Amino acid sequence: CASSERGPENTGELFF.

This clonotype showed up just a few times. The CDR3 DNA sequence: TGTGCCAGCAGTTACTCGAACGGGGACAATGAGCAGTTCTTC. This translates into CASSYSNGDNEQFF. The chain is built from TRBV6-5 and TRBJ2-1, with D possibly being TRBD2 (5 bases). V gave up 0 bases and J gave up 5 bases, with 8 bases separating them. Looked up from germline, CDR1 is MNHEY and CDR2 is SVGAGI. The CDR3 sequence is 14 residues long.

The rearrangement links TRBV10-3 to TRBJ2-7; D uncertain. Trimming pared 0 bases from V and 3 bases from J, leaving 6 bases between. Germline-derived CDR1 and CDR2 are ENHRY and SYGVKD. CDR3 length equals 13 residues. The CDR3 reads CAISESGNYEQYV. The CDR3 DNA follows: TGTGCCATCAGTGAGTCTGGCAACTACGAGCAGTACGTC.

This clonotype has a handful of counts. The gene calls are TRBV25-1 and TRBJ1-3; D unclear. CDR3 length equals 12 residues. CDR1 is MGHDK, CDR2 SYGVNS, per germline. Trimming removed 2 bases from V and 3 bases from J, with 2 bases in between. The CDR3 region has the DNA TGTGCCAGCAGTGAAGGTGGAAACACCATATATTTT. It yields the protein CASSEGGNTIYF.

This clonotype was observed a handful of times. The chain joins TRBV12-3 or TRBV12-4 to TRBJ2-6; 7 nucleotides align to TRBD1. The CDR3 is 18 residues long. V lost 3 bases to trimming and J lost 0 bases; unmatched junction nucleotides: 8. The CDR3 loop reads CASSFATGKNSGANVLTF. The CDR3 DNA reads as TGTGCCAGCAGTTTCGCGACAGGGAAAAACTCTGGGGCCAACGTCCTGACTTTC.

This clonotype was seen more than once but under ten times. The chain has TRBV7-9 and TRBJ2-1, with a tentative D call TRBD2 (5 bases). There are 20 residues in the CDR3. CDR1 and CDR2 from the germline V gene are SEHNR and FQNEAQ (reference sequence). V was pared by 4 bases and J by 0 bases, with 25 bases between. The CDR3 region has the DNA TGTGCCAGCAGCTCTCCCCCTAGCCCCTTACAGTTAAGCTCCTACAATGAGCAGTTCTTC. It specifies CASSSPPSPLQLSSYNEQFF.